This T cell receptor beta chain was captured by sequencing in a study of T cell changes during pregnancy in multiple sclerosis. Clones were sequenced by immunoSEQ multiplex PCR, and TCRdb holds only the in-frame ones, with some missing. This table holds about 98,000 clones, about 91% found once. Losses at the gene ends were 0 bases for V and 2 bases for J; bases not matched to a gene: 5. This CDR3 is 16 amino acids long. Germline V CDR1 and CDR2: MNHEY, SVGAGI. The receptor comes from a female donor in good health, enrolled as a control in a pregnancy study. The sample was peripheral blood, taken after pregnancy. This chain links TRBV6-5 with TRBJ2-7; 9 bases map to TRBD1. The CDR3: CASSYSGTGSPYEQYF. The CDR3 DNA reads TGTGCCAGCAGTTACTCGGGGACAGGGAGTCCCTACGAGCAGTACTTC.